This TCR beta chain was sequenced in a study of monozygotic twins with cystic fibrosis. Regarding the study as a whole: Median Simpson clonality of approximately 0.0091 suggested naive T cells predominated. Monozygotic CF twin pairs shared significantly more nucleotide-identical clonotypes than unrelated CF individuals did. J usage was most co-twin-similar in 8 of 16 pairs, V in 13.

This table comes from immunoSEQ multiplex PCR, and its TCRdb copy is limited to in-frame clones, with some not included. The sample lists approximately 24,000 clones, around nine tenths seen once, with less than 1.5% in the top ten. V lost 0 bases and J lost 0, with 7 bases in between. CDR3 size: 14 residues. Germline V gives CDR1 SGHKS, CDR2 YYEKEE (reference sequence). Comment on this clone: Its antigen is unknown.

Sequenced: blood. The TCR originated in a woman aged 30 to 39 with cystic fibrosis. V gene TRBV5-5 combines with J gene TRBJ2-7, with a tentative D call TRBD1 (5 bases). This CDR3 is CASSLGQSSYEQYF. CDR3 in DNA: TGTGCCAGCAGCTTGGGACAGAGCTCCTACGAGCAGTACTTC. The complete variable domain, with remaining parts taken from reference TRBV5-5 and TRBJ2-7, reads DAGVTQSPTHLIKTRGQQVTLRCSPISGHKSVSWYQQVLGQGPQFIFQYYEKEERGRGNFPDRFSARQFPNYSSELNVNALLLGDSALYLCASSLGQSSYEQYFGPGTRLTVT.